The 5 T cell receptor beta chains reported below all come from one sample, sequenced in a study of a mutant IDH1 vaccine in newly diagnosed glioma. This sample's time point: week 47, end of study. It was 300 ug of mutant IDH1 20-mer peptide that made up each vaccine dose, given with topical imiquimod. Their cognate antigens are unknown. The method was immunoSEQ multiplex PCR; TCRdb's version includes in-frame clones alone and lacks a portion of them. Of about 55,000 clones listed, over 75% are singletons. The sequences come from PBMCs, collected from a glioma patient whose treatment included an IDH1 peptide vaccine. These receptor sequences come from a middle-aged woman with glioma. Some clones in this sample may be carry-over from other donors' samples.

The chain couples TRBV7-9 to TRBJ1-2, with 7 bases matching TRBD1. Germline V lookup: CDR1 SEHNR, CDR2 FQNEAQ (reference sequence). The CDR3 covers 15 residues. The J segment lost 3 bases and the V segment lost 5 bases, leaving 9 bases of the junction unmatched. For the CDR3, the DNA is TGTGCCAGCAGCCCCGGACAGGTTAGGGACTATGGCTACACCTTC. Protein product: CASSPGQVRDYGYTF.

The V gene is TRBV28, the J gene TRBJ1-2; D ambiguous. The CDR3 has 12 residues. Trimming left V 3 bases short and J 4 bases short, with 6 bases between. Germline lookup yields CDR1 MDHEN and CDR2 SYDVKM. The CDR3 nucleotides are TGTGCCAGCAGTTTTCGGGGCTATGGCTACACCTTC. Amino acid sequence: CASSFRGYGYTF.

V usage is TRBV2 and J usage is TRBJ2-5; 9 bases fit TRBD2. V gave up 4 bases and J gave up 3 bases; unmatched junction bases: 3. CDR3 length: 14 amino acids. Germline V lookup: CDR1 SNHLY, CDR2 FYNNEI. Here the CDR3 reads CASSGRGGEETQYF. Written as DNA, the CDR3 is TGTGCCAGCAGTGGGCGGGGGGGCGAAGAGACCCAGTACTTC.

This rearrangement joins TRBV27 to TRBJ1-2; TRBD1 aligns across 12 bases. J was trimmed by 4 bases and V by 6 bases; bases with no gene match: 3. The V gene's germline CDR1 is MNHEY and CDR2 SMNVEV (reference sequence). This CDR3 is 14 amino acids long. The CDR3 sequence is CASRPGQGAYGYTF. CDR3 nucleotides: TGTGCCAGCAGACCGGGACAGGGGGCCTATGGCTACACCTTC.

In DNA, the CDR3 is TGTGCCAGCAGCTTAGAGGGGGTATACGGCTACACCTTC. It yields the protein CASSLEGVYGYTF. The chain links TRBV7-9 to TRBJ1-2; TRBD1 might be the D (6 bases). Germline V lookup: CDR1 SEHNR, CDR2 FQNEAQ (reference sequence). The CDR3 length is 13 residues. The V and J ends lost 1 base and 8 bases respectively, with 11 bases between them. The entire variable domain, with the rest obtained from reference TRBV7-9 and TRBJ1-2, is as follows: DTGVSQNPRHKITKRGQNVTFRCDPISEHNRLYWYRQTLGQGPEFLTYFQNEAQLEKSRLLSDRFSAERPKGSFSTLEIQRTEQGDSAMYLCASSLEGVYGYTFGSGTRLTVV.